This is a list of T cell receptor beta chains from one sample in a study of CD8 T cells in ankylosing spondylitis. MiXCR, applied by TCRdb to the 5' RACE reads, yields one record per CDR3 protein. The sample contains some 840,000 distinct CDR3 sequences, about 11% of which appear only once. Sample: blood, either unsorted or a sorted T cell fraction (not recorded which). These receptor sequences come from a male donor with ankylosing spondylitis. CDR3s include the opening cysteine and the closing phenylalanine or tryptophan. A D gene is named only where the DNA matches it firmly. The size of a clone is reported for some rows only, either as once, few or many, or as a class for expanded clones.

TRBV6-2/TRBV6-3,.,.,TRBJ1-4,TGTGCCAGCAGTTACTCGAGGTTTTCCGAAAAACTGTTTTTT,CASSYSRFSEKLFF
TRBV29-1,.,many,TRBJ1-1,TGCAGCGCCCAGGAGAACACTGAAGCTTTCTTT,CSAQENTEAFF
TRBV7-2,.,few,TRBJ2-7,TGTGCCAGCAGCTTAATTATGGCTAGCGACGAGCAGTACTTC,CASSLIMASDEQYF
TRBV7-2,TRBD1,.,TRBJ1-1,TGTGCCAGCAGCTTAGCCCTCGGACAGGGAATGAACACTGAAGCTTTCTTT,CASSLALGQGMNTEAFF
TRBV7-8,.,few,TRBJ2-3,TGTGCCAGCAGCCGTAGACTAGTGAGCACAGATACGCAGTATTTT,CASSRRLVSTDTQYF
TRBV6-1,.,.,TRBJ1-1,TGTGCCAGCAGCCGAACTCAAACCTCCACCCCTTGGACTGAAGCTTTCTTT,CASSRTQTSTPWTEAFF
TRBV4-3,.,many,TRBJ2-3,TGCGCCAGCAGCCAAGATACAAGGCGGGATACGCAGTATTTT,CASSQDTRRDTQYF
TRBV9,.,few,TRBJ2-7,TGTGCCAGCAGCTTACAAGACGGCGAGCAGTACTTC,CASSLQDGEQYF
TRBV29-1,.,many,TRBJ1-1,TGCAGCGTAATTCCGGGCCTCTCCTTGAACACTGAAGCTTTCTTT,CSVIPGLSLNTEAFF
TRBV7-9,TRBD2,.,TRBJ2-3,TGTGCCAGCAGCATCAGCGGGGGGCCTAGCACAGATACGCAGTATTTT,CASSISGGPSTDTQYF
TRBV11-2,.,.,TRBJ2-6,TGTGCCAGCAGCAGAATCGGGCCCCGGTACTCTGGGGCCAACGTCCTGACTTTC,CASSRIGPRYSGANVLTF
TRBV27,.,many,TRBJ1-4,TGTGCCAGCAGGTGGACTGGTAATGAAAAACTGTTTTTT,CASRWTGNEKLFF
TRBV5-1,.,many,TRBJ2-2,TGCGCCAGCAGCTCGGGACCACGCGCCGGGGAGCTGTTTTTT,CASSSGPRAGELFF
TRBV29-1,TRBD1,many,TRBJ2-3,TGCAGCGTTGACGACCGGGACAGGGTGACAGATACGCAGTATTTT,CSVDDRDRVTDTQYF
TRBV5-1,TRBD1,.,TRBJ2-1,TGCGCCAGCAGCTTTTCAGGGGGCCAGGGGAATGAGCAGTTCTTC,CASSFSGGQGNEQFF
TRBV6-1,TRBD1,.,TRBJ1-3,TGTGCCAGCAGTCTTCGAGGGGGCAGGGGAAACACCATATATTTT,CASSLRGGRGNTIYF
TRBV20-1,.,.,TRBJ2-5,TGCAGCGCATTGCGGGGACGAGAGACCCAGTACTTC,CSALRGRETQYF
TRBV3-1,TRBD1,.,TRBJ1-1,TGTGCCAGCAGCCAATACCAACAGGGGGGGAACACTGAAGCTTTCTTT,CASSQYQQGGNTEAFF
TRBV5-1,.,few,TRBJ2-5,TGCGCCAGCAGCTTCCCGACCCAAGAGACCCAGTACTTC,CASSFPTQETQYF
TRBV7-2,TRBD2,many,TRBJ2-7,TGTGCCAGCAGCTTAATAGCGGGAGAGACTGGCGAGCAGTACTTC,CASSLIAGETGEQYF
TRBV7-2,.,few,TRBJ2-7,TGTGCCAGCAGCTTCTATGCGCAGGCCTACGAGCAGTACTTC,CASSFYAQAYEQYF
TRBV7-9,.,few,TRBJ2-1,TGTGCCAGCAGCGAGTACCGGGATGAGCAGTTCTTC,CASSEYRDEQFF
TRBV18,.,few,TRBJ2-7,TGTGCCAGCTCACCTCCCCCCCTTAGGACAAACTCCTACGAGCAGTACTTC,CASSPPPLRTNSYEQYF
TRBV7-9,.,many,TRBJ1-1,TGTGCCAGCAGCTGGGGGGCACAGACATCAGCTTTCTTT,CASSWGAQTSAFF
TRBV15,.,.,TRBJ2-1,TGTGCCACCAGCAGAGTTAGCGTTGAGCAGTTCTTC,CATSRVSVEQFF
TRBV6-2/TRBV6-3,.,many,TRBJ1-1,TGTGCCAGCAGTTTGTGGGGGGAGGGCACTGAAGCTTTCTTT,CASSLWGEGTEAFF
TRBV7-2,TRBD2,few,TRBJ2-7,TGTGCCAGCAGCTTACTGAACCGGGAGGGTTACGAGCAGTACTTC,CASSLLNREGYEQYF
TRBV6-1,.,few,TRBJ1-2,TGTGCCAGCAAACGGACCGGGACAAGGGAAATCAGCTACACCTTC,CASKRTGTREISYTF
TRBV20-1,TRBD1,few,TRBJ2-1,TGCAGTGCTAGAGGCCTAGGGGGCCGCAGTCTCAACTCCTACAATGAGCAGTTCTTC,CSARGLGGRSLNSYNEQFF
TRBV29-1,TRBD2,many,TRBJ2-1,TGCAGCGTTGAAAAACTAGCGGGAGACAATGAGCAGTTCTTC,CSVEKLAGDNEQFF
TRBV12-3/TRBV12-4,TRBD2,.,TRBJ2-3,TGTGCCAGCAGTTTCAGTTCACTAGCGGGTATCACAGATACGCAGTATTTT,CASSFSSLAGITDTQYF
TRBV7-3,TRBD1,.,TRBJ2-6,TGTGCCAGCAGCCCCCAATGGACAGGGGGCTCTGGGGCCAACGTCCTGACTTTC,CASSPQWTGGSGANVLTF
TRBV20-1,.,few,TRBJ2-7,TGCAGTGCTAGTAGTCAGGAGAGCTCCTACGAGCAGTACTTC,CSASSQESSYEQYF
TRBV7-2,.,.,TRBJ1-5,TGTGCCAGCAGCTCTAGCGCGGACGGCTATCAGCCCCAGCATTTT,CASSSSADGYQPQHF
TRBV20-1,.,.,TRBJ1-2,TGCAGTGCTAGTTCGTCGGTAGGGGGGTATGGCTACACCTTC,CSASSSVGGYGYTF
TRBV20-1,.,many,TRBJ1-6,TGCAGTGCTAGAGAGGAGGGCAGAGGCGGCTCACCCCTCCACTTT,CSAREEGRGGSPLHF
TRBV29-1,.,many,TRBJ2-3,TGCAGCGCTCTACCGGGGAGCACAGATACGCAGTATTTT,CSALPGSTDTQYF
TRBV27,TRBD1,.,TRBJ2-7,TGTGCCAGCAGTTTAATAGGGACAGGGGACTACGAGCAGTACTTC,CASSLIGTGDYEQYF
TRBV30,TRBD1,few,TRBJ1-5,TGTGCCTGGAGTGTTGGGACAGGGAGTCAGCCCCAGCATTTT,CAWSVGTGSQPQHF
TRBV20-1,TRBD2,few,TRBJ2-5,TGCAGTGCTAGAAGCCTAGCGGGGAGGGGAGAGACCCAGTACTTC,CSARSLAGRGETQYF
TRBV20-1,.,many,TRBJ1-5,TGCAGTGCTACAAAGGGAAATCAGCCCCAGCATTTT,CSATKGNQPQHF
TRBV6-1,.,few,TRBJ1-4,TGTGCCAGCAGTCCCATGTGGGGATTTAACGAAAAACTGTTTTTT,CASSPMWGFNEKLFF
TRBV10-3,TRBD1,few,TRBJ2-4,TGTGCCATCAGTCCGACAGGGAGAGAGGAAAACATTCAGTACTTC,CAISPTGREENIQYF
TRBV5-1,.,many,TRBJ2-1,TGCGCCAGCAGCTACCGCCCAGTGAATGAGCAGTTCTTC,CASSYRPVNEQFF
TRBV29-1,TRBD1,many,TRBJ2-5,TGCAGCGTTAGGGGGACAGGGAAGGAAGTAGAGACCCAGTACTTC,CSVRGTGKEVETQYF
TRBV4-3,.,few,TRBJ2-3,TGCGCCAGCAGCCAAGACGTATCGTACGATACGCAGTATTTT,CASSQDVSYDTQYF
TRBV29-1,.,many,TRBJ2-3,TGCAGCGTTACACCCGGGACAGATACGCAGTATTTT,CSVTPGTDTQYF
TRBV4-2,TRBD1,.,TRBJ1-6,TGTGCCAGCAGCCGGGGAGGACAGGGCGTTTATAATTCACCCCTCCACTTT,CASSRGGQGVYNSPLHF
TRBV28,.,few,TRBJ1-2,TGTGCCAGCAGTTATCCGGGACACTTATATGGCTACACCTTC,CASSYPGHLYGYTF
TRBV7-8,.,.,TRBJ2-1,TGTGCCATCAGCCCCGAGCTGGGGGGCTTCTACAATGAGCAGTTCTTC,CAISPELGGFYNEQFF
TRBV10-2,TRBD2,.,TRBJ2-1,TGCGCCAGCAGTGAGACTAGCGTCTCCTACAATGAGCAGTTCTTC,CASSETSVSYNEQFF
TRBV5-5,.,few,TRBJ1-1,TGTGCCAGCATAGCCCGGATCAACACTGAAGCTTTCTTT,CASIARINTEAFF
TRBV27,.,many,TRBJ1-5,TGTGCCAGCAGGTACCAGGGATTGGGCAATCAGCCCCAGCATTTT,CASRYQGLGNQPQHF
TRBV7-8,TRBD1,many,TRBJ1-1,TGTGCCAGCAGCTTAGGTCAGGGGGCCTACACTGAAGCTTTCTTT,CASSLGQGAYTEAFF
TRBV20-1,TRBD2,.,TRBJ2-1,TGCAGTGCTAGCCGCGCGCGGACTAGCGGCGACAATGAGCAGTTCTTC,CSASRARTSGDNEQFF
TRBV6-5,.,.,TRBJ2-5,TGTGCCAGCAGTTATGGGACCGCAGGGCGAGAGACCCAGTACTTC,CASSYGTAGRETQYF
TRBV29-1,.,.,TRBJ1-1,TGCAGCGTAACAGGGTGGAACACTGAAGCTTTCTTT,CSVTGWNTEAFF